The 9 T cell receptor beta chains presented below share a single source sample, sequenced in a study of CD8 T cells in ankylosing spondylitis. These receptors have no identified antigens. TCRdb itself ran the 5' RACE reads through MiXCR, one entry per CDR3 protein. The table has about 340,000 distinct CDR3 sequences, roughly 8% seen once. Study findings and constraints: A motif of several highly homologous TCR beta variants was seen as apparently characteristic of ankylosing spondylitis blood.

Input material: blood, either unsorted or a sorted T cell fraction (not recorded which). Source of these receptors: a male donor with ankylosing spondylitis.

This clonotype has at least ten counts. The chain links TRBV4-1 to TRBJ2-3; 7 bases are shared with TRBD2. The V segment lost 0 bases and the J segment 1 base; nucleotides outside the gene matches: 1. Germline V CDR1 and CDR2: MGHRA, YSYEKL. CDR3 length: 15 amino acids. CDR3 sequence reads: CASSQELAGTDTQYF. The CDR3 nucleotides are TGCGCCAGCAGCCAAGAGCTAGCGGGCACAGATACGCAGTATTTT.

This clonotype was observed at least ten times. One end of the junction fails to match germline, which may point to a read error. This chain joins TRBV12-3 or TRBV12-4 and TRBJ2-1; D gene ambiguous. The CDR3 is 12 amino acids. CDR3 amino acids: CASSARYIEQFF. CDR3 nucleotides: TGTGCCAGCAGTGCTAGGTACATTGAGCAGTTCTTC.

The chain has TRBV10-3 and TRBJ2-1; 12 bases fit TRBD2. Germline values: CDR1 ENHRY, CDR2 SYGVKD. This CDR3 has 24 amino acids. J lost 2 bases, V lost 4 bases, and 27 bases had no gene match. The DNA for the CDR3 is TGTGCCATCAGTGGACCTAGACTAGCGGGAGCGAGTCGGGACCCAGGAAGGGCCTACAATGAGCAGTTCTTC. It is translated as CAISGPRLAGASRDPGRAYNEQFF.

This clonotype has at least ten counts. The chain uses TRBV20-1 and TRBJ2-1, with D possibly being TRBD2 (6 bases). Germline loops: CDR1 DFQATT, CDR2 SNEGSKA (reference sequence). Trimming took 6 bases from V and 4 from J, leaving 19 bases between them. This CDR3 region has 15 residues. The CDR3 is CSAFGHSGAYNEQFF. The CDR3 bases are TGCAGTGCCTTCGGGCATAGCGGAGCATACAATGAGCAGTTCTTC.

In this sample, this clonotype turned up a few times. The chain uses TRBV4-1 and TRBJ2-7; D possibly corresponds to TRBD1 (5 bases). V was clipped by 0 bases and J by 2 bases, with 11 bases between them. The CDR3 is 15 amino acids. Germline V gene sequence: CDR1 MGHRA, CDR2 YSYEKL. In DNA form, the CDR3 reads TGCGCCAGCAGCCAAGATTCCGACAGACCCTACGAGCAGTACTTC. Translating gives CASSQDSDRPYEQYF.

This clonotype came up many times. The chain has TRBV29-1 and TRBJ2-7; D ambiguous. The V end lost 4 bases, the J end lost 1 base, and 11 bases lay between the germline ends. This CDR3 contains 13 residues. Germline CDR1 SQVTM, CDR2 ANQGSEA. CDR3 sequence: CSVGVLDSYEQYF. The DNA for the CDR3 is TGCAGCGTTGGGGTTCTGGATTCCTACGAGCAGTACTTC.

This clonotype was recorded at least ten times. V gene TRBV7-3 combines with J gene TRBJ2-1; TRBD2 aligns across 11 bases. Per germline, CDR1 SGHTA and CDR2 FQGTGA. Losses at the gene ends were 3 bases for V and 8 bases for J; bases not matched to a gene: 3. This CDR3 region has 14 residues. The chain's CDR3 is CASSLTSGIHEQFF. The CDR3 coding sequence is TGTGCCAGCAGCTTGACTAGCGGGATACATGAGCAGTTCTTC.

J is TRBJ2-5 and V is TRBV2, with D hard to call. This CDR3 has 14 amino acids. Germline CDR1 SNHLY, CDR2 FYNNEI. V lost 3 bases to trimming and J lost 1 base, with 9 bases between them. In nucleotides, the CDR3 is TGTGCCAGCAGTGAGCAGAGATTCCAAGAGACCCAGTACTTC. Amino acid sequence: CASSEQRFQETQYF.

This clonotype came up many times. V usage is TRBV5-1 and J usage is TRBJ2-5; weak D call: TRBD1 (5 bases). The CDR3 contains 12 residues. Trimming removed 4 bases from V and 5 bases from J, with 9 bases in between. CDR1 SGHRS and CDR2 YFSETQ come from the germline V gene. DNA for the CDR3: TGCGCCAGCAGCGACAGCCAGGAGACCCAGTACTTC. Its protein is CASSDSQETQYF.